The 32 T cell receptor beta chains in this list originate from one sample, sequenced in a study of cytomegalovirus exposure and HLA in healthy donors. The primer mix had 60 Vbeta and 13 Jbeta primers. Assay used: immunoSEQ multiplex PCR; TCRdb lists only in-frame clones, some missing. The sample yields about 140,000 clones, around 80% seen once. Input material: PBMCs. The receptors come from a man in his forties in good health and CMV-seronegative.

This chain connects TRBV28 to TRBJ1-5; D gene unclear. CDR3 length: 14 residues. The V and J ends lost 10 bases and 7 bases respectively, with 20 bases between them. Germline V gene sequence: CDR1 MDHEN, CDR2 SYDVKM. CDR3 loop: CATRGSTYRQPQHF. CDR3 in DNA: TGTGCCACCCGCGGCAGCACCTACCGGCAGCCCCAGCATTTT.

This chain joins TRBV28 and TRBJ1-2; D not resolved. Germline V lookup: CDR1 MDHEN, CDR2 SYDVKM. The CDR3 is made up of 10 amino acids. V was clipped by 6 bases and J by 8 bases, with 7 bases between them. The CDR3 region is CASSQRGYTF. In nucleotides, the CDR3 is TGTGCCAGCAGCCAGAGGGGCTACACCTTC.

This chain uses TRBV19 with TRBJ2-1; 7 bases fit TRBD2. This CDR3 comprises 13 residues. Germline trimming cut 7 bases from V and 7 bases from J; bases unmatched to any gene: 7. Germline CDR1 LNHDA, CDR2 SQIVND (reference sequence). CDR3 sequence: CASKSERGNEQFF. The CDR3 DNA is TGTGCCAGTAAATCGGAGCGGGGTAATGAGCAGTTCTTC.

V gene TRBV6-5 combines with J gene TRBJ1-3; D not resolved. Germline lookup yields CDR1 MNHEY and CDR2 SVGAGI. Trimming shortened V by 8 bases and J by 0 bases, and 11 bases separated the two germline ends. The CDR3 runs to 14 residues. This chain's CDR3 is CASYRLSSGNTIYF. As DNA, the CDR3 is TGTGCCAGCTACCGACTTAGCTCTGGAAACACCATATATTTT.

The chain couples TRBV9 to TRBJ2-1, with 10 bases fitting TRBD2. The V and J ends lost 3 bases and 0 bases, in that order; junction bases with no gene match: 12. The CDR3 loop spans 19 amino acids. The germline V gene encodes CDR1 SGDLS and CDR2 YYNGEE. The CDR3 sequence: CASSEIAGGLSSSYNEQFF. For the CDR3, the DNA is TGTGCCAGCAGCGAGATAGCGGGGGGCCTCTCAAGCTCCTACAATGAGCAGTTCTTC.

The chain carries TRBV10-1 and TRBJ1-6, with a weak D call TRBD1 (6 bases). From germline, CDR1 is WNHNN and CDR2 SYGVQD (reference sequence). CDR3 length: 14 residues. The ends were cut back, 6 bases at V and 7 bases at J, with 13 bases in the middle. The CDR3 sequence is CASREQGRNSPLHF. The CDR3 DNA reads TGCGCCAGCAGGGAACAGGGAAGGAATTCACCCCTCCACTTT.

V usage is TRBV10-1 and J usage is TRBJ2-1; 9 bases fit TRBD2. Germline CDR1 is WNHNN and CDR2 is SYGVQD (reference sequence). This CDR3 is built from 15 residues. The V segment lost 2 bases and the J segment 7 bases; nucleotides outside the gene matches: 6. CDR3 bases: TGCGCCAGCAGTGAGGAGGTAGCGGGGGTTAATGAGCAGTTCTTC. This gives the protein CASSEEVAGVNEQFF.

J is TRBJ2-5 and V is TRBV30, with 9 bases that match TRBD2. The J call is doubtful: the DNA matches TRBJ2-7 better. Per the germline V gene, CDR1 is GTSNPN and CDR2 is SVGIG (reference sequence). This CDR3 contains 14 residues. Written as DNA, the CDR3 is TGTGCCTGGACTTGGCGGGGGGGCTTTTACGAGCAGTACTTC. Translation gives CAWTWRGGFYEQYF.

This clone turned up a few times. The chain has TRBV15 and TRBJ2-5; D is undetermined. Looked up from germline, CDR1 is LNHNV and CDR2 is YYDKDF (reference sequence). Trimming left V 5 bases short and J 4 bases short, with 14 bases between. This CDR3 contains 14 residues. The CDR3 bases are TGTGCCACCAGCCGCGTCGCCTCGGGAGAGACCCAGTACTTC. Translating gives CATSRVASGETQYF.

This chain uses TRBV25-1 with TRBJ2-7; 9 positions agree with TRBD1. The J segment lost 5 bases and the V segment lost 6 bases, leaving 5 bases of the junction unmatched. The CDR3 is made up of 13 amino acids. Germline V lookup: CDR1 MGHDK, CDR2 SYGVNS. The CDR3 region is CASRGTGYDEQYF. In nucleotides, the CDR3 is TGTGCCAGCAGGGGGACAGGGTATGACGAGCAGTACTTC.

The rearrangement joins TRBV9 to TRBJ2-3; 10 nucleotides line up with TRBD2. The V gene end was trimmed by 4 bases and the J gene end by 2 bases; junction bases not matched to a gene: 7. The V gene's germline CDR1 is SGDLS and CDR2 YYNGEE. This CDR3 has 16 amino acids. CDR3 bases: TGTGCCAGCAGCTCGCTAGCGGGGGCCCTCACAGATACGCAGTATTTT. This encodes CASSSLAGALTDTQYF.

This clone has only one observation. This chain uses TRBV19 with TRBJ2-7, with D perhaps TRBD2 (6 bases). Trimming removed 3 bases at V and 1 base at J, with 10 bases between. Germline V CDR1 and CDR2: LNHDA, SQIVND (reference sequence). CDR3 length: 14 amino acids. The CDR3 region is CASSMGGTSYEQYF. The CDR3 DNA reads TGTGCCAGTAGTATGGGGGGAACATCCTACGAGCAGTACTTC.

The chain carries TRBV7-6 and TRBJ2-6, with TRBD1 matching over 9 bases. This CDR3 has 20 amino acids. The ends lost 5 bases at V and 3 bases at J; junction bases unmatched: 17. Germline CDR1 reads SGHVS; CDR2 reads FNYEAQ. The CDR3 region has the DNA TGTGCCAGCAGCGTGTCGGGACAGGGAAAGATAAGGGGTGGGGCCAACGTCCTGACTTTC. Translating it yields CASSVSGQGKIRGGANVLTF.

The CDR3 protein is CASSVGGGGVTGGTDTQYF. Written as DNA, the CDR3 is TGTGCCAGCAGCGTAGGAGGGGGCGGGGTGACCGGCGGCACAGATACGCAGTATTTT. This chain uses TRBV9 with TRBJ2-3; possibly TRBD1 for D (7 bases). Looked up from germline, CDR1 is SGDLS and CDR2 is YYNGEE. V dropped 0 bases and J dropped 1 base, with 21 bases sitting between them. This CDR3 contains 19 residues.

This clone was picked up a small number of times. This chain links TRBV30 with TRBJ1-4; D possibly corresponds to TRBD1 (5 bases). Germline assignment: CDR1 GTSNPN and CDR2 SVGIG (reference sequence). Trimming took 4 bases from V and 4 from J, leaving 16 bases between them. The CDR3 length is 15 residues. The CDR3 region has the DNA TGTGCCTGGATGAAGGGAGGGACGGGTAATGAAAAACTGTTTTTT. Amino acids: CAWMKGGTGNEKLFF. The complete variable domain, with remaining parts taken from reference TRBV30 and TRBJ1-4, reads SQTIHQWPATLVQPVGSPLSLECTVEGTSNPNLYWYRQAAGRGLQLLFYSVGIGQISSEVPQNLSASRPQDRQFILSSKKLLLSDSGFYLCAWMKGGTGNEKLFFGSGTQLSVL.

The V gene is TRBV5-4, the J gene TRBJ2-3; 9 bases are a match to TRBD2. This CDR3 spans 16 amino acids. Germline assignment: CDR1 SGHNT and CDR2 YYREEE (reference sequence). V was pared by 5 bases and J by 1 base, with 8 bases of the junction left unmatched. CDR3 in amino acids: CASRFGGGARTDTQYF. DNA of the CDR3: TGTGCCAGCAGATTTGGCGGGGGGGCTCGCACAGATACGCAGTATTTT. The full variable domain, completed using reference TRBV5-4 and TRBJ2-3, is ETGVTQSPTHLIKTRGQQVTLRCSSQSGHNTVSWYQQALGQGPQFIFQYYREEENGRGNFPPRFSGLQFPNYSSELNVNALELDDSALYLCASRFGGGARTDTQYFGPGTRLTVL.

A note on this clone: This CDR3 is also generated by other DNA sequences in the sample. The chain is built from TRBV5-1 and TRBJ2-1; a weak D match, TRBD1 (5 bases). Trimming removed 0 bases at V and 0 bases at J, with 10 bases between. The CDR3 is 16 residues long. CDR1 and CDR2 from the germline V gene are SGHRS and YFSETQ. Here the CDR3 DNA reads TGCGCCAGCAGCTTGGGGGGCGAGAGCTCCTACAATGAGCAGTTCTTC. It translates to CASSLGGESSYNEQFF.

In nucleotides, the CDR3 is TGTGCCAGCAAGGCCAGCGCTTCCTACGAGCAGTACTTC. It translates to CASKASASYEQYF. The rearrangement uses TRBV2 and TRBJ2-7; D is unresolved. The CDR3 has 13 residues. Per the germline V gene, CDR1 is SNHLY and CDR2 is FYNNEI. The V end lost 7 bases, the J end lost 1 base, and 11 bases lay between the germline ends.

V and J are TRBV6-5 and TRBJ1-1; D unresolved. This CDR3 is built from 14 residues. V was cut by 5 bases and J by 0 bases, with 10 bases left in between. CDR1 is MNHEY, CDR2 SVGAGI, per germline. CDR3 in DNA: TGTGCCAGCAGTCCGGGGTGGGTGAACACTGAAGCTTTCTTT. It translates to CASSPGWVNTEAFF.

The chain recombines TRBV7-3 with TRBJ2-1; 9 nucleotides align to TRBD2. The CDR3 sequence is 16 residues long. Germline CDR1 and CDR2: SGHTA and FQGTGA. V dropped 2 bases and J dropped 6; count of bases not matched to a gene: 8. The CDR3 bases are TGTGCCAGCAGCTTAGGCGGGGGGGCAGTACGCAATGAGCAGTTCTTC. Translation: CASSLGGGAVRNEQFF.

By share, this clone counts as medium-sized. The chain links TRBV6-4 to TRBJ2-3; 10 bases fit TRBD2. The CDR3 extends over 15 amino acids. Germline V CDR1 and CDR2: MRHNA, SNTAGT. V shed 3 bases, J shed 4 bases, and the junction held 4 bases outside the gene matches. The CDR3 nucleotides read TGTGCCAGCAGTGAGAGCGGGGGGGCTCCAGATACGCAGTATTTT. Translation gives CASSESGGAPDTQYF.

This clone has more than one count but fewer than ten. The chain joins TRBV7-6 to TRBJ1-5; no clear D. CDR3 length equals 14 residues. Germline CDR1 is SGHVS and CDR2 is FNYEAQ. The V end lost 1 base, the J end lost 4 bases, and 8 bases lay between the germline ends. The CDR3 DNA follows: TGTGCCAGCAGCTTAGATTCTCAGAATCAGCCCCAGCATTTT. Amino acid sequence: CASSLDSQNQPQHF.

CDR3 sequence: CASSHRVSDTIYF. The DNA for the CDR3 is TGCGCCAGCAGCCACAGGGTTTCGGACACCATATATTTT. V gene TRBV4-3 combines with J gene TRBJ1-3, with a tentative D call TRBD1 (5 bases). The CDR3 consists of 13 residues. V shed 3 bases and J shed 8 bases, with 11 bases lying between them. CDR1 and CDR2 (germline): LGHNA, YSLEER.

The rearrangement links TRBV6-1 to TRBJ1-2; a possible D gene is TRBD1 (5 bases). This CDR3 contains 14 residues. V shed 6 bases and J shed 8 bases, with 19 bases lying between them. Looked up from germline, CDR1 is MNHNS and CDR2 is SASEGT. The CDR3 nucleotides are TGTGCCAGCAGCCCAGGGAAAATAGTTAGCGGCTACACCTTC. It is translated as CASSPGKIVSGYTF.

This clone turned up a few times. This rearrangement joins TRBV5-5 to TRBJ2-5; 11 positions match TRBD2. Germline V gene lookup returns CDR1 SGHKS and CDR2 YYEKEE (reference sequence). CDR3 length: 17 residues. Trimming at V came to 2 bases and at J to 1 base, leaving 7 bases not matched to a gene. CDR3 sequence (DNA): TGTGCCAGCAGCTTTCTAGTAGCGGGGGGGCTCCAAGAGACCCAGTACTTC. Its protein product is CASSFLVAGGLQETQYF.

This chain links TRBV10-3 with TRBJ2-7; 9 nucleotides agree with TRBD1. Germline V gene sequence: CDR1 ENHRY, CDR2 SYGVKD. The CDR3 is made up of 16 amino acids. V lost 3 bases, J lost 2 bases, and 8 bases stayed unmatched. The CDR3 reads CAISDPGQGSPYEQYF. The CDR3 region has the DNA TGTGCCATCAGTGACCCCGGACAGGGGAGTCCCTACGAGCAGTACTTC.

The chain uses TRBV7-9 and TRBJ2-2; no firm D call. Trimming removed 5 bases from V and 4 bases from J, with 5 bases in between. This CDR3 has 12 amino acids. CDR1 is SEHNR and CDR2 is FQNEAQ in the germline V gene (reference sequence). The CDR3 reads CASSHSTGELFF. The CDR3 DNA reads as TGTGCCAGCAGCCATAGCACCGGGGAGCTGTTTTTT.

V usage is TRBV10-1 and J usage is TRBJ2-2; TRBD1 matches 10 bases. Germline CDR1 reads WNHNN; CDR2 reads SYGVQD (reference sequence). V shed 3 bases and J 4 bases; nucleotides not matched to a gene: 8. CDR3 length: 17 residues. The CDR3 reads CASSDSGGTGVTGELFF. CDR3 sequence (DNA): TGCGCCAGCAGTGACAGTGGCGGGACAGGGGTCACCGGGGAGCTGTTTTTT.

The chain is built from TRBV4-3 and TRBJ1-3; the match to TRBD1 covers 7 bases. V trimming: 0 bases; J trimming: 4 bases; junction bases outside the gene matches: 6. The V gene's germline CDR1 is LGHNA and CDR2 YSLEER. There are 16 residues in the CDR3. The CDR3 DNA follows: TGCGCCAGCAGCCAAGATGCCAGGGGGACAGGAAACACCATATATTTT. As protein: CASSQDARGTGNTIYF.

The rearrangement joins TRBV28 to TRBJ1-2, with a tentative D call TRBD1 (5 bases). The CDR3 runs 14 residues. V was cut by 6 bases and J by 8 bases, with 19 bases left in between. Germline values: CDR1 MDHEN, CDR2 SYDVKM. For the CDR3, the DNA is TGTGCCAGCAGACTCTCAGGGTCCGCTCGGGGCTACACCTTC. Translating it yields CASRLSGSARGYTF.

The chain is built from TRBV25-1 and TRBJ2-1; 7 positions match TRBD1. This CDR3 region has 14 residues. V lost 4 bases and J lost 6; bases outside the gene matches: 6. CDR1 and CDR2 from the germline V gene are MGHDK and SYGVNS. The CDR3 region has the DNA TGTGCCAGCAGTGGCTCCGGGACAGTCAATGAGCAGTTCTTC. The encoded protein is CASSGSGTVNEQFF.

The chain links TRBV7-2 to TRBJ1-1, with D tentatively TRBD1 (6 bases). The CDR3 sequence is 13 residues long. The germline V gene has CDR1 SGHTA and CDR2 FQGNSA. V was trimmed by 8 bases and J by 7 bases, leaving 17 bases between them. For the CDR3, the DNA is TGTGCCAGCCTCACTTTAACACAGGGTGAAGCTTTCTTT. It yields the protein CASLTLTQGEAFF.